The 18 T cell receptor beta chains in this list originate from one sample, sequenced in a study of T-cell memory formation after mild COVID-19. TCRdb itself ran the 5' RACE reads through MiXCR, one entry per CDR3 protein. The sample records some 270,000 distinct CDR3 sequences, 15% being singletons. Specimen: PBMCs or a T cell subset sorted from them (not recorded which). The source is an adult woman who had mild COVID-19 (a few samples of this study predate the infection). Cell type and time point are not known.

The DNA of the CDR3 is TGTGCCAGCAGTACCCAGACAGGGGGTGGCGGGGAGCTGTTTTTT. Protein product: CASSTQTGGGGELFF. The chain combines TRBV6-6 with TRBJ2-2; TRBD1 matches at 9 bases. Germline CDR1 is MNHNY and CDR2 is SVGAGI (reference sequence). V was pared by 5 bases and J by 7 bases, with 8 bases of the junction left unmatched. The CDR3 has 15 amino acids.

This rearrangement joins TRBV20-1 to TRBJ2-3; 8 nucleotides agree with TRBD2. Germline V gene lookup returns CDR1 DFQATT and CDR2 SNEGSKA (reference sequence). V lost 3 bases and J lost 3; bases outside the gene matches: 5. This CDR3 contains 14 residues. CDR3 nucleotide sequence: TGCAGTGCTAGGAGTAGCGGGGCGACAGATACGCAGTATTTT. Protein sequence: CSARSSGATDTQYF.

This clonotype was found a few times. This chain joins TRBV7-2 and TRBJ2-7; D possibly uses TRBD1 or TRBD2 (5 bases each). V dropped 6 bases and J dropped 2 bases, with 14 bases sitting between them. The CDR3 runs to 14 residues. Per the germline V gene, CDR1 is SGHTA and CDR2 is FQGNSA. CDR3 in DNA: TGTGCCAGCAGAACCGGGACGGCCCCCTACGAGCAGTACTTC. It codes for CASRTGTAPYEQYF.

This clonotype was seen more than once but under ten times. The DNA for the CDR3 is TGCAGCGTTTTCTCAATCGGGGATACTGAAGCTTTCTTT. It is translated as CSVFSIGDTEAFF. This sequence joins TRBV29-1 and TRBJ1-1, with D unclear. This CDR3 is built from 13 residues. Trimming cost V 5 bases and J 5 bases, with 15 bases left between them. From germline, CDR1 is SQVTM and CDR2 ANQGSEA.

The chain joins TRBV5-1 to TRBJ1-1, with unresolved D. Trimming stripped 0 bases from V and 0 bases from J, with 9 bases between. This CDR3 has 15 amino acids. CDR1 is SGHRS and CDR2 is YFSETQ in the germline V gene. In DNA form, the CDR3 reads TGCGCCAGCAGCTTGGGAGGGAATCTGAACACTGAAGCTTTCTTT. This encodes CASSLGGNLNTEAFF. The full variable domain, rest sourced from reference TRBV5-1 and TRBJ1-1, is KAGVTQTPRYLIKTRGQQVTLSCSPISGHRSVSWYQQTPGQGLQFLFEYFSETQRNKGNFPGRFSGRQFSNSRSEMNVSTLELGDSALYLCASSLGGNLNTEAFFGQGTRLTVV.

In its sample, this clonotype was seen many times. J is TRBJ1-6 and V is TRBV5-1; D may be TRBD1 (5 bases). Trimming shortened V by 0 bases and J by 5 bases, and 9 bases separated the two germline ends. This CDR3 is built from 15 residues. Germline V gene data show CDR1 as SGHRS and CDR2 as YFSETQ. CDR3 residues: CASSLGQLDNSPLHF. For the CDR3, the DNA is TGCGCCAGCAGCTTGGGACAGCTAGATAATTCACCCCTCCACTTT.

The chain joins TRBV20-1 to TRBJ2-3; the match to TRBD1 covers 11 bases. Germline V lookup: CDR1 DFQATT, CDR2 SNEGSKA (reference sequence). The CDR3 consists of 17 residues. V lost 3 bases to trimming and J lost 5 bases; unmatched junction nucleotides: 13. CDR3 amino acids: CSASGDRGMKKRDTQYF. Written as DNA, the CDR3 is TGCAGTGCTAGTGGGGACAGGGGGATGAAAAAGAGAGATACGCAGTATTTT.

This clonotype was counted only a few times. The rearrangement links TRBV5-1 to TRBJ1-2; no reliable D call. Germline-derived CDR1 and CDR2 are SGHRS and YFSETQ. V was pared by 3 bases and J by 6 bases, with 15 bases between. The CDR3 contains 14 residues. Here the CDR3 reads CASSSSWGRDGYTF. CDR3 in DNA: TGCGCCAGCAGCTCCTCCTGGGGAAGGGATGGCTACACCTTC.

The J gene is TRBJ1-2, the V gene TRBV6-4, with D uncertain. V was clipped by 6 bases and J by 1 base, with 12 bases between them. The CDR3 consists of 14 residues. Germline values: CDR1 MRHNA, CDR2 SNTAGT. DNA of the CDR3: TGTGCCAGCAGGGACCTAACCAATAACTATGGCTACACCTTC. This sequence encodes CASRDLTNNYGYTF.

This clonotype was picked up a small number of times. The chain recombines TRBV9 with TRBJ2-7; D remains ambiguous. Germline V gene sequence: CDR1 SGDLS, CDR2 YYNGEE. V was pared by 0 bases and J by 5 bases, with 9 bases between. The CDR3 length is 13 residues. The CDR3, as DNA: TGTGCCAGCAGCGTAGGTCCTTCCCACGAGCAGTACTTC. Its translation is CASSVGPSHEQYF.

The chain employs TRBV6-1 and TRBJ1-4, with a weak D call TRBD1 (6 bases). Per the germline V gene, CDR1 is MNHNS and CDR2 is SASEGT. Trimming removed 0 bases at V and 4 bases at J, with 12 bases between. This CDR3 is built from 16 residues. The CDR3 reads CASSEAPRGFNEKLFF. Here the CDR3 DNA reads TGTGCCAGCAGTGAAGCTCCCAGGGGTTTTAATGAAAAACTGTTTTTT.

This clonotype was recorded a few times. This sequence joins TRBV5-5 and TRBJ2-5; TRBD2 matches at 8 bases. CDR1 and CDR2 from the germline V gene are SGHKS and YYEKEE (reference sequence). The CDR3 is 15 amino acids. Trimming at V came to 3 bases and at J to 3 bases, leaving 7 bases not matched to a gene. The CDR3 here is CASSSFGGAEETQYF. CDR3 sequence (DNA): TGTGCCAGCAGCTCCTTCGGGGGGGCGGAAGAGACCCAGTACTTC.

The genes are TRBV7-9 and TRBJ1-1; D is uncertain. Looked up from germline, CDR1 is SEHNR and CDR2 is FQNEAQ (reference sequence). Trimming took 4 bases from V and 1 from J, leaving 13 bases between them. The CDR3 consists of 15 residues. CDR3: CASSSYRVGNTEAFF. The CDR3 DNA reads as TGTGCCAGCAGCTCATACCGGGTGGGGAACACTGAAGCTTTCTTT. The variable domain in full, with the rest retrieved from reference TRBV7-9 and TRBJ1-1, is DTGVSQNPRHKITKRGQNVTFRCDPISEHNRLYWYRQTLGQGPEFLTYFQNEAQLEKSRLLSDRFSAERPKGSFSTLEIQRTEQGDSAMYLCASSSYRVGNTEAFFGQGTRLTVV.

The sample holds a few counts of this clonotype. The chain employs TRBV4-3 and TRBJ2-7, with 9 bases matching TRBD2. V was clipped by 1 base and J by 2 bases; unmatched bases: 3. Per the germline V gene, CDR1 is LGHNA and CDR2 is YSLEER. This CDR3 region has 15 residues. CDR3 residues: CASSQAAGGPYEQYF. Here the CDR3 DNA reads TGCGCCAGCAGCCAAGCTGCGGGAGGGCCCTACGAGCAGTACTTC.

This chain joins TRBV15 and TRBJ2-3; D gene uncertain. The V end was cut by 0 bases, the J end by 4 bases, with 8 bases between. Germline V gene data show CDR1 as LNHNV and CDR2 as YYDKDF (reference sequence). This CDR3 comprises 14 residues. CDR3 nucleotide sequence: TGTGCCACCAGCAGAGATTCAGCCCCAGATACGCAGTATTTT. This codes for CATSRDSAPDTQYF.

The V and J genes are TRBV7-9 and TRBJ2-5; D is perhaps TRBD1 (6 bases). V was cut by 6 bases and J by 5 bases, with 19 bases left in between. CDR1 is SEHNR, CDR2 FQNEAQ, per germline (reference sequence). The CDR3 length is 15 residues. The DNA of the CDR3 is TGTGCCAGCAGGGCGGACAGCCGGATGTGGGAGACCCAGTACTTC. Residues: CASRADSRMWETQYF. Complete variable domain (other parts from reference TRBV7-9 and TRBJ2-5): DTGVSQNPRHKITKRGQNVTFRCDPISEHNRLYWYRQTLGQGPEFLTYFQNEAQLEKSRLLSDRFSAERPKGSFSTLEIQRTEQGDSAMYLCASRADSRMWETQYFGPGTRLLVL.

This clonotype was detected many times. The DNA for the CDR3 is TGTGCCAGCAGTTACTACAGTGCCTTGGGTGACGAGCAGTACTTC. This translates into CASSYYSALGDEQYF. The chain combines TRBV6-5 with TRBJ2-7; unclear D gene. The CDR3 is made up of 15 amino acids. Deletions cut 1 base from V and 5 bases from J, with 15 bases between. CDR1 and CDR2 from the germline V gene are MNHEY and SVGAGI.

The sample holds many counts of this clonotype. The chain has TRBV19 and TRBJ2-5, with D unresolved. Germline CDR1 LNHDA, CDR2 SQIVND (reference sequence). This CDR3 region has 13 residues. With 5 bases removed from V and 1 base from J, the gap between germline ends came to 8 bases. CDR3 DNA sequence: TGTGCCAGTAGTTTCCCCGGCCAAGAGACCCAGTACTTC. This gives the protein CASSFPGQETQYF. The complete variable domain, with remaining parts taken from reference TRBV19 and TRBJ2-5, reads DGGITQSPKYLFRKEGQNVTLSCEQNLNHDAMYWYRQDPGQGLRLIYYSQIVNDFQKGDIAEGYSVSREKKESFPLTVTSAQKNPTAFYLCASSFPGQETQYFGPGTRLLVL.